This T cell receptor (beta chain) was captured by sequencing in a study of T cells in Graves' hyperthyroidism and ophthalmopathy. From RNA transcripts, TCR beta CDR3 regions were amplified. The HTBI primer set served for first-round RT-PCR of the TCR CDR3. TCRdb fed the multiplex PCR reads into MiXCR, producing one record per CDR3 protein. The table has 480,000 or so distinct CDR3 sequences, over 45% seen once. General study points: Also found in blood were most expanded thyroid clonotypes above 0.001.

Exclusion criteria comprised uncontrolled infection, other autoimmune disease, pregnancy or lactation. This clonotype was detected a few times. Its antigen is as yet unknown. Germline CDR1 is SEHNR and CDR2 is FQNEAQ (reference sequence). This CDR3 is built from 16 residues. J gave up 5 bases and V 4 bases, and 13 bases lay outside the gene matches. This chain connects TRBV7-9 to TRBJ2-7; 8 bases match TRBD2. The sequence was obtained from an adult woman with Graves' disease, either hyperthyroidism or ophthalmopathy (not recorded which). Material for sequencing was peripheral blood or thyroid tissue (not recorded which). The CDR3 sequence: CASSSFSGGLGDEQYF. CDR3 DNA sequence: TGTGCCAGCAGCTCATTTAGTGGGGGACTAGGGGACGAGCAGTACTTC.